This TCR beta chain was profiled in a study of CXCR3-negative and CXCR3-positive naive CD8 T cells. UMI-labeled TRB cDNA libraries were prepared by 5' RACE. Reanalyzing the 5' RACE reads, TCRdb keeps one entry per CDR3 protein, without DNA. The sample includes under 70,000 distinct CDR3 sequences. Points from the study as a whole: TRB CDR3 properties served as the basis for inferring TCR strength, and surface CD5 was comparable between naive subsets. Compared with CXCR3-negative naive cells, CXCR3-positive naive cells showed more hydrophobic TRB CDR3s. In naive cells, CXCR3-negative and CXCR3-positive subsets had similar TRBV-TRBJ usage; memory cells differed.

Naive CD8+ T lymphocytes were specified as CD45RO-CCR7+CD27+CD95-. Worth noting for this clonotype: Its antigen remains unidentified.

The germline gives CDR1 LGHDT, CDR2 YNNKEL (reference sequence). The CDR3 spans 12 residues. Sequencing used naive CXCR3+ CD8+ T cells from blood. The subset denotes: CD45RO-CCR7+CD27+CD95- naive CD8+ T cells expressing CXCR3 (TNR3+). This TCR derives from a human donor in good health. Some clones in this sample may be carry-over from other donors' samples. The chain uses TRBV3-1 and TRBJ2-7. CDR3 residues: CASSQVFREQYF.